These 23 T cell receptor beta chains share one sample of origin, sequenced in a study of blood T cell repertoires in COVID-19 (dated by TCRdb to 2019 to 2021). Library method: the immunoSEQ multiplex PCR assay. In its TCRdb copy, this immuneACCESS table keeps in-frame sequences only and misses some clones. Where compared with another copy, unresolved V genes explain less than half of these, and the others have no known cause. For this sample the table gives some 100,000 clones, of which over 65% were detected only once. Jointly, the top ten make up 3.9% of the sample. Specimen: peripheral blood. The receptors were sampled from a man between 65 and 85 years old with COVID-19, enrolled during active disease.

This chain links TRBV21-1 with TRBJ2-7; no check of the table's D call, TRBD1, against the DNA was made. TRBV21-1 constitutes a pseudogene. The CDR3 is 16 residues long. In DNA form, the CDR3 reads TGTGCCAGCAGCAAAGTCATGGAGACAGGGTTTGTCGAGCAGTACTTC. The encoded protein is CASSKVMETGFVEQYF.

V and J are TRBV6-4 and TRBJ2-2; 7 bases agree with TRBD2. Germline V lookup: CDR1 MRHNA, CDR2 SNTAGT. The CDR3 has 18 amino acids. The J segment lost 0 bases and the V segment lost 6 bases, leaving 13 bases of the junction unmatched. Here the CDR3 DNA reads TGTGCCAGCAGCTTAGAGCTAGCGGTCTCCGCGAACACCGGGGAGCTGTTTTTT. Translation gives CASSLELAVSANTGELFF.

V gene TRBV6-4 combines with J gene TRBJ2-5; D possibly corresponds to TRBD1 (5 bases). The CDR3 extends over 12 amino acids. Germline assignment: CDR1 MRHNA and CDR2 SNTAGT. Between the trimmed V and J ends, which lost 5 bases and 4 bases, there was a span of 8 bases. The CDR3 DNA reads TGTGCCAGCAGTAAGGGGCCAGAGACCCAGTACTTC. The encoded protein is CASSKGPETQYF.

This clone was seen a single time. The DNA of the CDR3 is TGTGCCAGCTCGACCGCGGCCAATGAGCAGTTCTTC. It yields the protein CASSTAANEQFF. V is TRBV18 and J is TRBJ2-1; no reliable D call. The germline V and J ends were trimmed by 6 bases and 6 bases, with 9 bases remaining between them. CDR1 KGHSH and CDR2 LQKENI come from the germline V gene. The CDR3 contains 12 residues.

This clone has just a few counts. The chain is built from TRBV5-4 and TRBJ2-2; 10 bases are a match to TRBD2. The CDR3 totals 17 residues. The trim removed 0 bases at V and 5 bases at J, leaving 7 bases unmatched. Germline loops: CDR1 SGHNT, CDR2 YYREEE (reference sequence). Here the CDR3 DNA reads TGTGCCAGCAGCTTGGGTGGAGCGGGAGGGCGGACCGGGGAGCTGTTTTTT. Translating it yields CASSLGGAGGRTGELFF. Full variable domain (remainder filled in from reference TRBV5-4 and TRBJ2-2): ETGVTQSPTHLIKTRGQQVTLRCSSQSGHNTVSWYQQALGQGPQFIFQYYREEENGRGNFPPRFSGLQFPNYSSELNVNALELDDSALYLCASSLGGAGGRTGELFFGEGSRLTVL.

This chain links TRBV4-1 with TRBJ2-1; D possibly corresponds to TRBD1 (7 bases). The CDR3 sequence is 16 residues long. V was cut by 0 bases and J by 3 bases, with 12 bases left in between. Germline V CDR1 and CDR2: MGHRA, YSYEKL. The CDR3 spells CASSQDGGTVYNEQFF. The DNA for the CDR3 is TGCGCCAGCAGCCAAGATGGGGGGACAGTCTACAATGAGCAGTTCTTC.

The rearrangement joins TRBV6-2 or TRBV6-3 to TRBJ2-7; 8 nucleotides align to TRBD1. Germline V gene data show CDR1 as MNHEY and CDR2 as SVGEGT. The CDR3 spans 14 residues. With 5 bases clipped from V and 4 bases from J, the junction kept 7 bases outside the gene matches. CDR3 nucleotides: TGTGCCAGCAGTCTCGACAGGGGAATTTACGAGCAGTACTTC. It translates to CASSLDRGIYEQYF.

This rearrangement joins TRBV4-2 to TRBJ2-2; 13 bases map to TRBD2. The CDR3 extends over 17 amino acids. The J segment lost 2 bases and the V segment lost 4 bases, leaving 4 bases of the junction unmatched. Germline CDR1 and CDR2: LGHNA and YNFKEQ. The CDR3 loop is CASSRLAGGQNTGELFF. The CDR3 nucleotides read TGTGCCAGCAGCCGACTAGCGGGAGGACAAAACACCGGGGAGCTGTTTTTT.

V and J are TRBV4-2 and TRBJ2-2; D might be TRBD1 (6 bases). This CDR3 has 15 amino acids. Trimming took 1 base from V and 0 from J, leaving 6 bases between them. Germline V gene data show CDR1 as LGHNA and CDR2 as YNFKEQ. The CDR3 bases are TGTGCCAGCAGCCAAGGACAGGCGAACACCGGGGAGCTGTTTTTT. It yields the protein CASSQGQANTGELFF.

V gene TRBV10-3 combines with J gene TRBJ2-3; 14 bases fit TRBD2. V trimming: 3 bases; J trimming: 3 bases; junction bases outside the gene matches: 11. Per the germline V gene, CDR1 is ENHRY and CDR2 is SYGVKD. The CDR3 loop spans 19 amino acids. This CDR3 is CAISDPTGTSGGKTDTQYF. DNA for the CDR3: TGTGCCATCAGTGACCCAACCGGGACTAGCGGGGGTAAGACAGATACGCAGTATTTT.

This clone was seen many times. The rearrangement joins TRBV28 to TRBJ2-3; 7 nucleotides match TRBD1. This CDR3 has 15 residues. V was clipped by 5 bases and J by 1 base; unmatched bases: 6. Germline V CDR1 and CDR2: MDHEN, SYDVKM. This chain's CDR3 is CASSRGGGGTDTQYF. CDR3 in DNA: TGTGCCAGCAGTAGAGGGGGCGGCGGCACAGATACGCAGTATTTT. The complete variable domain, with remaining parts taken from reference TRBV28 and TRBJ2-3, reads DVKVTQSSRYLVKRTGEKVFLECVQDMDHENMFWYRQDPGLGLRLIYFSYDVKMKEKGDIPEGYSVSREKKERFSLILESASTNQTSMYLCASSRGGGGTDTQYFGPGTRLTVL.

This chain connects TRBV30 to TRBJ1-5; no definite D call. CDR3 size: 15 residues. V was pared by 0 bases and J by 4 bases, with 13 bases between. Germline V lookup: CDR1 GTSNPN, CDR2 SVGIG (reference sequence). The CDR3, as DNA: TGTGCCTGGAGTGTACTCGGGGTCGGAAATCAGCCCCAGCATTTT. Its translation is CAWSVLGVGNQPQHF.

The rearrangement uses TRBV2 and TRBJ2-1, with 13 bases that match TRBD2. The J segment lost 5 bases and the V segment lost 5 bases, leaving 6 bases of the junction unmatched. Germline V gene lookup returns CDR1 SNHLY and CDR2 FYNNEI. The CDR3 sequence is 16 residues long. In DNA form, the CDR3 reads TGTGCCAGCAGTTCCGGACTAGCGGGAGACGACAATGAGCAGTTCTTC. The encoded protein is CASSSGLAGDDNEQFF. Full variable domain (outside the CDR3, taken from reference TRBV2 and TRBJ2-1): EPEVTQTPSHQVTQMGQEVILRCVPISNHLYFYWYRQILGQKVEFLVSFYNNEISEKSEIFDDQFSVERPDGSNFTLKIRSTKLEDSAMYFCASSSGLAGDDNEQFFGPGTRLTVL.

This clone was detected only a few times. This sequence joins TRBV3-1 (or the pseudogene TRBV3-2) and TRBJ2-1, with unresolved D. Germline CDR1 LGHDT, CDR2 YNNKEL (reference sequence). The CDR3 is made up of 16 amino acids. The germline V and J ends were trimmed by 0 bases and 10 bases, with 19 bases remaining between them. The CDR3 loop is CASSQDKERFSSEQFF. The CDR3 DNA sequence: TGTGCCAGCAGCCAAGATAAAGAACGATTCAGTTCGGAGCAGTTCTTC.

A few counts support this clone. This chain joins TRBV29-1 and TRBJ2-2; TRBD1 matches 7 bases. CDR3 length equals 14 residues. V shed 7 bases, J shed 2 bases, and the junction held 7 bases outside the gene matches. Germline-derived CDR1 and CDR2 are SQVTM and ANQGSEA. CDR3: CSARGQANTGELFF. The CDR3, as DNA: TGCAGCGCCCGAGGACAGGCTAACACCGGGGAGCTGTTTTTT.

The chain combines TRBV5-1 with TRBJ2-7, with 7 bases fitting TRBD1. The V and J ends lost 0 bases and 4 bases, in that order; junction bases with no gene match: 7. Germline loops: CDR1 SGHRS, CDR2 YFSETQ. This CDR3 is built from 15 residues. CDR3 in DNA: TGCGCCAGCAGCTTGGCCGGGACAGAGTTTTACGAGCAGTACTTC. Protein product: CASSLAGTEFYEQYF.

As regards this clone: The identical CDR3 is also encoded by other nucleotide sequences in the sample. CDR3 loop: CASSSQGYEQYF. Here the CDR3 DNA reads TGTGCCAGCAGCTCCCAGGGCTACGAGCAGTACTTC. The chain joins TRBV11-2 to TRBJ2-7; TRBD1 is a possible D gene (5 bases). The germline V and J ends were trimmed by 4 bases and 3 bases, with 7 bases remaining between them. The CDR3 covers 12 residues. Per the germline V gene, CDR1 is SGHAT and CDR2 is FQNNGV.

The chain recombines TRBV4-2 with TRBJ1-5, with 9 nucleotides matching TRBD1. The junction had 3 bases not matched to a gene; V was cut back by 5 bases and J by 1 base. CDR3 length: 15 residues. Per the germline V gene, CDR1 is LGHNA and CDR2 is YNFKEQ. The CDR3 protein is CASSAGTGSNQPQHF. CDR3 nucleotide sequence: TGTGCCAGCAGCGCCGGGACAGGGAGCAATCAGCCCCAGCATTTT.

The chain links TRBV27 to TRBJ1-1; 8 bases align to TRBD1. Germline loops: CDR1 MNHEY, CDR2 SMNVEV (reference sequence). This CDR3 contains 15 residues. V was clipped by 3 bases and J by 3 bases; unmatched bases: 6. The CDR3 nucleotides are TGTGCCAGCAGTTTCCTAGCGACAGGGGACACTGAAGCTTTCTTT. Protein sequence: CASSFLATGDTEAFF.

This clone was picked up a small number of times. CDR3 bases: TGTGCTAGTGCCCAGGGGTTTGGGGATCAGCCCCAGCATTTT. Its protein is CASAQGFGDQPQHF. This chain joins TRBV12-5 and TRBJ1-5; D perhaps matches TRBD1 (6 bases). Trimming removed 7 bases at V and 5 bases at J, with 15 bases between. CDR1 and CDR2 from the germline V gene are LGHNT and FRNRAP. The CDR3 runs 14 residues.

The CDR3 sequence is CASSMAPDRGNYGYTF. CDR3 nucleotide sequence: TGTGCCAGTAGTATGGCCCCGGACAGGGGTAACTATGGCTACACCTTC. This rearrangement joins TRBV19 to TRBJ1-2; 9 bases agree with TRBD1. Losses at the gene ends were 3 bases for V and 1 base for J; bases not matched to a gene: 6. The CDR3 runs to 16 residues. Germline V CDR1 and CDR2: LNHDA, SQIVND (reference sequence).

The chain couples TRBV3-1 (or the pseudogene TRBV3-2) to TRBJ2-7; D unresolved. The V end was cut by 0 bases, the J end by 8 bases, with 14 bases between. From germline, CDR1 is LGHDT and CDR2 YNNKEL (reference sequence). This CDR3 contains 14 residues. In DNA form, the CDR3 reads TGTGCCAGCAGCCAAGAGGCGGCCGTTTTAAAGCAGTACTTC. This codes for CASSQEAAVLKQYF.

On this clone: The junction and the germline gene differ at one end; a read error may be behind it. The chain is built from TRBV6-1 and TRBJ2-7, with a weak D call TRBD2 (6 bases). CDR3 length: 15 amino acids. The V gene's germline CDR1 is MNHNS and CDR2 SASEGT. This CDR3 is CASREGLARSYEQYF. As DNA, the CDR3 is TGTGCCAGCAGGGAAGGTCTAGCGCGCTCCTACGAGCAGTACTTC.